The TCR beta chain under discussion was sequenced for a study of lymphopenia after photon versus proton radiotherapy. Study results and caveats: After lymphocyte nadir, photon-treated repertoires showed oligoclonal expansion, especially CD8+ Temra. Proton therapy kept repertoires fairly stable, unlike photons, which gained effector/memory cells. Larger post-nadir TCR diversity loss correlated inversely with survival in deceased patients.

Germline loops: CDR1 MDHEN, CDR2 SYDVKM. The CDR3 runs 14 residues. Losses at the gene ends were 5 bases for V and 7 bases for J; bases not matched to a gene: 8. Sequenced by immunoSEQ multiplex PCR; TCRdb stores in-frame clones only, minus some. The table has around 33,000 clones, 89% seen once; the top ten hold less than 8.5%. Comments on this clone: Antigen unknown.

The V gene is TRBV28, the J gene TRBJ2-7; 10 positions agree with TRBD2. Material: peripheral blood, obtained from a patient treated with proton-based radiotherapy. This clonotype was obtained from an older woman with pancreatic cancer. Some clones in this sample may be carry-over from other donors' samples. In nucleotides, the CDR3 is TGTGCCAGCAGTCTAGCGGGAGTATCAGAAGAGCAGTACTTC. Residues: CASSLAGVSEEQYF. The whole variable domain, remainder taken from reference TRBV28 and TRBJ2-7, is DVKVTQSSRYLVKRTGEKVFLECVQDMDHENMFWYRQDPGLGLRLIYFSYDVKMKEKGDIPEGYSVSREKKERFSLILESASTNQTSMYLCASSLAGVSEEQYFGPGTRLTVT.